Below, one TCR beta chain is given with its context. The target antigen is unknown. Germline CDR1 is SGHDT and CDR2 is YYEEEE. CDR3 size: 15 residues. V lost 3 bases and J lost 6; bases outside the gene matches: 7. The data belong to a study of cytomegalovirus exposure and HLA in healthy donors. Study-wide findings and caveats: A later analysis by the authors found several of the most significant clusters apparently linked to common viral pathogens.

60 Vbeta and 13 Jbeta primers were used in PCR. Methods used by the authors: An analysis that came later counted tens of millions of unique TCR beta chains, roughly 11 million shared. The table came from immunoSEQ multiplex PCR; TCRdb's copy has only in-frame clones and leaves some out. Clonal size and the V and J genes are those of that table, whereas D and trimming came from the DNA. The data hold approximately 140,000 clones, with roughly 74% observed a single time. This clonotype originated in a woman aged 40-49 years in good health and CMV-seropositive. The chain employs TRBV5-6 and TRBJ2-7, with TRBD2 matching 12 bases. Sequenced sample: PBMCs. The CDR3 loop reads CASSSLAGGQSEQYF. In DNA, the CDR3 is TGTGCCAGCAGCTCCCTAGCGGGAGGGCAGAGCGAGCAGTACTTC.